These T cell receptor beta chains were read from a single sample in a study of T-cell memory formation after mild COVID-19. TCRdb independently ran MiXCR on the 5' RACE reads; one entry per CDR3 protein. The sample records 110,000 to 150,000 distinct CDR3 sequences, approximately 25% being singletons. What was sequenced was PBMCs or a T cell subset sorted from them (not recorded which). These TCRs come from an adult woman who had mild COVID-19 (a few samples of this study predate the infection). Cell type and time point are not known. The CDR3 runs from the conserved cysteine through the conserved F or W. D genes are given only for firm matches. A row's size may be missing; if present it is once, few, many or a size class.

v_gene: TRBV4-3
abundance: NA
d_gene: NA
j_gene: TRBJ2-1
CDR3aa: CASSQEEGQRVNEQFF
CDR3nt: TGCGCCAGCAGCCAAGAGGAAGGGCAGCGGGTCAATGAGCAGTTCTTC

v_gene: TRBV7-6
abundance: few
d_gene: TRBD2
j_gene: TRBJ2-5
CDR3aa: CASSLELAGVAETQYF
CDR3nt: TGTGCCAGCAGCTTAGAGCTAGCGGGAGTTGCGGAGACCCAGTACTTC

v_gene: TRBV11-3
abundance: NA
d_gene: NA
j_gene: TRBJ2-5
CDR3aa: CASSSTFVGDETQYF
CDR3nt: TGTGCCAGCAGCTCGACGTTTGTGGGGGATGAGACCCAGTACTTC

v_gene: TRBV2
abundance: few
d_gene: TRBD1
j_gene: TRBJ2-3
CDR3aa: CASSPWTGLRDTQYF
CDR3nt: TGTGCCAGCAGCCCTTGGACAGGGTTGAGAGATACGCAGTATTTT

v_gene: TRBV13
abundance: NA
d_gene: NA
j_gene: TRBJ1-5
CDR3aa: CASSLGSGQPQHF
CDR3nt: TGTGCCAGCAGCTTAGGGTCAGGACAGCCCCAGCATTTT

v_gene: TRBV20-1
abundance: NA
d_gene: TRBD1
j_gene: TRBJ2-7
CDR3aa: CSARDAGQGAGEQYF
CDR3nt: TGCAGTGCTAGAGATGCCGGACAGGGGGCCGGTGAGCAGTACTTC

v_gene: TRBV7-9
abundance: NA
d_gene: NA
j_gene: TRBJ1-1
CDR3aa: CASSLSENTEAFF
CDR3nt: TGTGCCAGCAGCTTAAGCGAGAACACTGAAGCTTTCTTT

v_gene: TRBV7-3
abundance: NA
d_gene: TRBD2
j_gene: TRBJ2-1
CDR3aa: CASSRAGGAYNEQFF
CDR3nt: TGTGCCAGCAGCCGAGCGGGAGGGGCGTACAATGAGCAGTTCTTC

v_gene: TRBV7-3
abundance: NA
d_gene: NA
j_gene: TRBJ2-1
CDR3aa: CASSWTGSDEQFF
CDR3nt: TGTGCCAGCTCCTGGACCGGCAGCGATGAGCAGTTCTTC

v_gene: TRBV7-9
abundance: NA
d_gene: TRBD2
j_gene: TRBJ2-5
CDR3aa: CASSRTSRETQYF
CDR3nt: TGTGCCAGCAGTCGGACTAGTCGAGAGACCCAGTACTTC

v_gene: TRBV15
abundance: NA
d_gene: TRBD1
j_gene: TRBJ2-3
CDR3aa: CATSRDRGRGMDTQYF
CDR3nt: TGTGCCACCAGCAGAGATCGGGGCAGGGGGATGGATACGCAGTATTTT

v_gene: TRBV5-1
abundance: few
d_gene: NA
j_gene: TRBJ2-7
CDR3aa: CASSGSGSDSPYEQYF
CDR3nt: TGCGCCAGCAGCGGCAGCGGGTCCGATTCACCATACGAGCAGTACTTC

v_gene: TRBV7-9
abundance: few
d_gene: NA
j_gene: TRBJ1-1
CDR3aa: CASSLRWGGRDPEAFF
CDR3nt: TGTGCCAGCAGCTTAAGGTGGGGGGGCAGGGACCCGGAAGCTTTCTTT

v_gene: TRBV6-5
abundance: NA
d_gene: TRBD2
j_gene: TRBJ2-5
CDR3aa: CASSDPSSGGQETQYF
CDR3nt: TGTGCCAGCAGTGACCCGAGCAGCGGGGGGCAGGAGACCCAGTACTTC

v_gene: TRBV6-5
abundance: NA
d_gene: NA
j_gene: TRBJ1-1
CDR3aa: CASSYRRWGNTEAFF
CDR3nt: TGTGCCAGCAGTTACCGGCGTTGGGGAAACACTGAAGCTTTCTTT

v_gene: TRBV7-9
abundance: NA
d_gene: TRBD2
j_gene: TRBJ2-1
CDR3aa: CASSAGLAGTNEQFF
CDR3nt: TGTGCCAGCAGCGCCGGACTAGCGGGGACCAATGAGCAGTTCTTC

v_gene: TRBV5-4
abundance: few
d_gene: NA
j_gene: TRBJ1-1
CDR3aa: CASRTENTEAFF
CDR3nt: TGTGCCAGCAGGACAGAGAACACTGAAGCTTTCTTT

v_gene: TRBV29-1
abundance: NA
d_gene: NA
j_gene: TRBJ1-4
CDR3aa: CSVRGNNEKLFF
CDR3nt: TGCAGCGTTAGGGGGAATAATGAAAAACTGTTTTTT

v_gene: TRBV21-1
abundance: few
d_gene: NA
j_gene: TRBJ1-3
CDR3aa: CASSKYRTGDSVGNTIYF
CDR3nt: TGTGCCAGCAGCAAATACAGGACAGGGGATTCGGTGGGAAACACCATATATTTT

v_gene: TRBV4-2
abundance: many
d_gene: NA
j_gene: TRBJ2-1
CDR3aa: CASSQEMTASYNEQFF
CDR3nt: TGTGCCAGCAGCCAAGAGATGACTGCCTCCTACAATGAGCAGTTCTTC

v_gene: TRBV5-1
abundance: NA
d_gene: NA
j_gene: TRBJ1-1
CDR3aa: CASSLGTANTEAFF
CDR3nt: TGCGCCAGCAGCTTGGGTACAGCGAACACTGAAGCTTTCTTT

v_gene: TRBV11-2
abundance: NA
d_gene: NA
j_gene: TRBJ2-3
CDR3aa: CASARHTLYEDTQYF
CDR3nt: TGTGCCAGCGCACGGCATACCCTCTACGAGGATACGCAGTATTTT

v_gene: TRBV12-3/TRBV12-4
abundance: NA
d_gene: NA
j_gene: TRBJ1-1
CDR3aa: CASSLDLTDEAFF
CDR3nt: TGTGCCAGCAGTTTAGATCTGACAGATGAAGCTTTCTTT

v_gene: TRBV7-2
abundance: NA
d_gene: TRBD2
j_gene: TRBJ2-3
CDR3aa: CASSLWTSGTTDTQYF
CDR3nt: TGTGCCAGCAGCTTGTGGACTAGCGGGACCACAGATACGCAGTATTTT

v_gene: TRBV5-1
abundance: NA
d_gene: NA
j_gene: TRBJ2-5
CDR3aa: CASSLGLQVETQYF
CDR3nt: TGCGCCAGCAGCTTGGGACTACAGGTGGAGACCCAGTACTTC

v_gene: TRBV6-5
abundance: NA
d_gene: NA
j_gene: TRBJ1-1
CDR3aa: CASSRGGAAEAFF
CDR3nt: TGTGCCAGCAGCCGGGGGGGGGCGGCTGAAGCTTTCTTT

v_gene: TRBV20-1
abundance: NA
d_gene: TRBD2
j_gene: TRBJ2-3
CDR3aa: CSAPGLAGFFTDTQYF
CDR3nt: TGCAGTGCACCGGGACTAGCGGGGTTCTTCACAGATACGCAGTATTTT

v_gene: TRBV29-1
abundance: few
d_gene: TRBD1
j_gene: TRBJ2-7
CDR3aa: CSVVTGDTYEQYF
CDR3nt: TGCAGCGTGGTGACAGGGGATACCTACGAGCAGTACTTC

v_gene: TRBV27
abundance: NA
d_gene: TRBD2
j_gene: TRBJ2-7
CDR3aa: CASSPGLASSYEQYF
CDR3nt: TGTGCCAGCAGTCCTGGACTAGCTAGCTCCTACGAGCAGTACTTC

v_gene: TRBV4-1
abundance: few
d_gene: NA
j_gene: TRBJ2-7
CDR3aa: CASSQQPPPYEQYF
CDR3nt: TGCGCCAGCAGCCAGCAGCCACCCCCCTACGAGCAGTACTTC

v_gene: TRBV11-3
abundance: NA
d_gene: NA
j_gene: TRBJ2-5
CDR3aa: CASSFYVPETQYF
CDR3nt: TGTGCCAGCAGCTTTTACGTGCCCGAGACCCAGTACTTC

v_gene: TRBV4-3
abundance: few
d_gene: NA
j_gene: TRBJ2-1
CDR3aa: CASSQFFQPGGNGNEQFF
CDR3nt: TGCGCCAGCAGCCAATTTTTTCAGCCTGGCGGGAACGGCAATGAGCAGTTCTTC

v_gene: TRBV29-1
abundance: few
d_gene: TRBD1
j_gene: TRBJ2-7
CDR3aa: CSVAGTAYEQYF
CDR3nt: TGCAGCGTTGCCGGGACAGCCTACGAGCAGTACTTC

v_gene: TRBV3-1
abundance: NA
d_gene: TRBD2
j_gene: TRBJ2-1
CDR3aa: CASSHVAGGDEFF
CDR3nt: TGTGCCAGCAGCCATGTGGCGGGGGGAGATGAGTTCTTC

v_gene: TRBV5-1
abundance: few
d_gene: TRBD1
j_gene: TRBJ2-5
CDR3aa: CASSADRVEETQYF
CDR3nt: TGCGCCAGCAGCGCGGACAGGGTAGAAGAGACCCAGTACTTC

v_gene: TRBV18
abundance: few
d_gene: NA
j_gene: TRBJ2-1
CDR3aa: CASSSADNEQFF
CDR3nt: TGTGCCAGCTCGTCGGCGGACAATGAGCAGTTCTTC

v_gene: TRBV19
abundance: NA
d_gene: NA
j_gene: TRBJ2-3
CDR3aa: CASSIALADYTQYF
CDR3nt: TGTGCCAGTAGTATTGCACTAGCCGACTATACGCAGTATTTT

v_gene: TRBV10-3
abundance: NA
d_gene: TRBD1
j_gene: TRBJ1-2
CDR3aa: CAISEGTGHGYTF
CDR3nt: TGTGCCATCAGTGAGGGGACAGGGCATGGCTACACCTTC

v_gene: TRBV12-3/TRBV12-4
abundance: few
d_gene: NA
j_gene: TRBJ2-2
CDR3aa: CASIYRGTGELFF
CDR3nt: TGTGCCAGCATTTATAGGGGCACCGGGGAGCTGTTTTTT

v_gene: TRBV4-1
abundance: few
d_gene: NA
j_gene: TRBJ1-2
CDR3aa: CASSLPGVRYGYTF
CDR3nt: TGCGCCAGCAGCTTACCAGGGGTGAGGTATGGCTACACCTTC

v_gene: TRBV20-1
abundance: few
d_gene: NA
j_gene: TRBJ2-1
CDR3aa: CSAVESSYNEQFF
CDR3nt: TGCAGTGCCGTAGAAAGCTCCTACAATGAGCAGTTCTTC

v_gene: TRBV13
abundance: NA
d_gene: TRBD1
j_gene: TRBJ1-4
CDR3aa: CASSMDRRGEKLFF
CDR3nt: TGTGCCAGCAGTATGGACAGGAGGGGGGAAAAACTGTTTTTT

v_gene: TRBV19
abundance: NA
d_gene: TRBD1
j_gene: TRBJ1-5
CDR3aa: CASSPQGGVFQPQHF
CDR3nt: TGTGCCAGTAGTCCACAGGGGGGCGTTTTTCAGCCCCAGCATTTT

v_gene: TRBV7-6
abundance: NA
d_gene: NA
j_gene: TRBJ1-1
CDR3aa: CASSLFAVELGNTEAFF
CDR3nt: TGTGCCAGCAGCTTATTTGCGGTGGAGTTGGGTAACACTGAAGCTTTCTTT

v_gene: TRBV7-2
abundance: NA
d_gene: NA
j_gene: TRBJ1-1
CDR3aa: CASSPRGRENTEAFF
CDR3nt: TGTGCCAGCAGCCCCCGGGGCAGGGAGAACACTGAAGCTTTCTTT

v_gene: TRBV6-2/TRBV6-3
abundance: NA
d_gene: NA
j_gene: TRBJ2-1
CDR3aa: CASSYSVYRDSSYNEQFF
CDR3nt: TGTGCCAGCAGTTACTCGGTTTACAGGGATAGCTCCTACAATGAGCAGTTCTTC

v_gene: TRBV20-1
abundance: once
d_gene: NA
j_gene: TRBJ1-5
CDR3aa: CSASNTGPNQPQHF
CDR3nt: TGCAGTGCTAGCAATACAGGGCCCAATCAGCCCCAGCATTTT

v_gene: TRBV5-1
abundance: NA
d_gene: TRBD1
j_gene: TRBJ1-1
CDR3aa: CASSHRQGADTEAFF
CDR3nt: TGCGCCAGCAGCCACAGACAGGGGGCGGATACTGAAGCTTTCTTT

v_gene: TRBV5-1
abundance: few
d_gene: NA
j_gene: TRBJ1-6
CDR3aa: CASSDSGGNSPLHF
CDR3nt: TGCGCCAGCAGCGACAGTGGCGGTAATTCACCCCTCCACTTT

v_gene: TRBV7-9
abundance: NA
d_gene: NA
j_gene: TRBJ1-2
CDR3aa: CASSLAVRQVPYGYTF
CDR3nt: TGTGCCAGCAGCTTAGCGGTCCGACAGGTTCCCTATGGCTACACCTTC

v_gene: TRBV5-8
abundance: few
d_gene: TRBD1
j_gene: TRBJ2-7
CDR3aa: CASSPTLTGDYYEQYF
CDR3nt: TGTGCCAGCAGCCCTACCCTAACAGGGGATTACTACGAGCAGTACTTC

v_gene: TRBV10-3
abundance: few
d_gene: NA
j_gene: TRBJ1-1
CDR3aa: CAISVSGEAFF
CDR3nt: TGTGCCATCAGTGTGTCAGGGGAAGCTTTCTTT

v_gene: TRBV10-3
abundance: NA
d_gene: TRBD1
j_gene: TRBJ1-5
CDR3aa: CAISEADRGGNQPQHF
CDR3nt: TGTGCCATCAGTGAGGCTGACAGGGGAGGCAATCAGCCCCAGCATTTT

v_gene: TRBV7-8
abundance: NA
d_gene: NA
j_gene: TRBJ1-4
CDR3aa: CASSLLGSFGEKLFF
CDR3nt: TGTGCCAGCAGCCTACTAGGGTCGTTTGGTGAAAAACTGTTTTTT

v_gene: TRBV7-9
abundance: NA
d_gene: NA
j_gene: TRBJ2-7
CDR3aa: CASMGAEQYF
CDR3nt: TGTGCCAGCATGGGCGCCGAGCAGTACTTC